This T cell receptor (beta chain) was sequenced during a study of TIL therapy for anti-PD-1-resistant metastatic lung cancer. Whole-study results and caveats: TIL cultures after expansion showed higher clonality and lower diversity than baseline tumor (median about 6% vs 30%).

The libraries were made with immunoSEQ v3. TCRdb keeps only in-frame clones here, not all; method: immunoSEQ multiplex PCR. The sample holds tens of thousands of clones, just over 70% seen once. Time point described: pre-treatment sample, taken before nivolumab and TIL therapy. Pleural nodules or supraclavicular lymph nodes made up most of the excised metastases sampled. Stage 4 NSCLC adults joined between October 2017 and January 2020. To note about this clone: Its antigen remains unknown.

The germline V gene has CDR1 MDHEN and CDR2 SYDVKM. V was clipped by 7 bases and J by 6 bases, with 12 bases between them. This CDR3 comprises 12 residues. The sequencing here drew on tumor tissue, taken at baseline. The chain has TRBV28 and TRBJ1-2; no clear D. The sequence was obtained from a person aged 25 to 85 with non-small cell lung cancer. The CDR3 bases are TGTGCCAGCATGAGAGCTCCCGATGGCTACACCTTC. Amino acid sequence: CASMRAPDGYTF.